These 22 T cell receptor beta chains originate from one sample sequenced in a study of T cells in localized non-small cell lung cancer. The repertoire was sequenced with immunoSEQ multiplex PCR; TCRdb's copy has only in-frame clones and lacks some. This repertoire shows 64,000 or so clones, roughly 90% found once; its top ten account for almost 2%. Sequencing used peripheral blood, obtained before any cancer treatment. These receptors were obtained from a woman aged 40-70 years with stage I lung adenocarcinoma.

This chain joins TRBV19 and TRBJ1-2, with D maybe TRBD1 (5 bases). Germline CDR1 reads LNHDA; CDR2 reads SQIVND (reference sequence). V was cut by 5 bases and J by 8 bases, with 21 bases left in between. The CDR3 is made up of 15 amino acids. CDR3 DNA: TGTGCCAGTAGTTGGGGCCGGCAGACCGGGCGGGGCTACACCTTC. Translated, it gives CASSWGRQTGRGYTF.

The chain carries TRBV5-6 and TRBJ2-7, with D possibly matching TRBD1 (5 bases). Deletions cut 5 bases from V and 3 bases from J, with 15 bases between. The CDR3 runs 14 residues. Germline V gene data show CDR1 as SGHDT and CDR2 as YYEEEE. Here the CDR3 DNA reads TGTGCCAGCAGTCAATTAACAGGTGACTACGAGCAGTACTTC. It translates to CASSQLTGDYEQYF.

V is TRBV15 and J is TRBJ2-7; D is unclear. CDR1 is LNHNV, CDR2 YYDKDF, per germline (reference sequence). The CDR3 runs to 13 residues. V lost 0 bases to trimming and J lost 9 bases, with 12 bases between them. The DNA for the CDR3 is TGTGCCACCAGCAGAGATACGACCCCCTCGCAGTACTTC. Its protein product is CATSRDTTPSQYF.

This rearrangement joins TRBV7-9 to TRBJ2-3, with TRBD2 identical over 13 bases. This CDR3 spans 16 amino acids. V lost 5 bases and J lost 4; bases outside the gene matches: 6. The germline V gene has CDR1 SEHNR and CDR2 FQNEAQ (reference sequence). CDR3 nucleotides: TGTGCCAGCAGCCCAGGACTAGCGGGAGAGGCAGATACGCAGTATTTT. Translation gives CASSPGLAGEADTQYF. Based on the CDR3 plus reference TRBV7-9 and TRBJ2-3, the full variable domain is DTGVSQNPRHKITKRGQNVTFRCDPISEHNRLYWYRQTLGQGPEFLTYFQNEAQLEKSRLLSDRFSAERPKGSFSTLEIQRTEQGDSAMYLCASSPGLAGEADTQYFGPGTRLTVL.

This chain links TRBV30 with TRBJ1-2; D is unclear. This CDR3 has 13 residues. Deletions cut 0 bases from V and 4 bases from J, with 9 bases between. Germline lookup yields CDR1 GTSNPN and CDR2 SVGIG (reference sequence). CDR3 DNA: TGTGCCTGGAGTGTATCTGTCCTCTATGGCTACACCTTC. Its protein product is CAWSVSVLYGYTF.

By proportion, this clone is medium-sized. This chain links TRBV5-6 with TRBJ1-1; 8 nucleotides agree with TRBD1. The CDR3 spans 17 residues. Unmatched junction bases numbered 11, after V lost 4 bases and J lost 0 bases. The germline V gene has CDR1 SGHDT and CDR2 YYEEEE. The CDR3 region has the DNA TGTGCCAGCAGCCGTTTGACAGGGGCCTTACTGAACACTGAAGCTTTCTTT. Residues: CASSRLTGALLNTEAFF. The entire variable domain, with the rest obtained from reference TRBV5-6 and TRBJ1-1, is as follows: DAGVTQSPTHLIKTRGQQVTLRCSPKSGHDTVSWYQQALGQGPQFIFQYYEEEERQRGNFPDRFSGHQFPNYSSELNVNALLLGDSALYLCASSRLTGALLNTEAFFGQGTRLTVV.

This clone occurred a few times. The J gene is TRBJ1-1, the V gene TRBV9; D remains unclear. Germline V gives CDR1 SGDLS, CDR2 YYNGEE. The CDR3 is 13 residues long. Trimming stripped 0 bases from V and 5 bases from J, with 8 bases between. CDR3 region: CASSVVSQTEAFF. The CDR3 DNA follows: TGTGCCAGCAGCGTAGTGTCCCAGACTGAAGCTTTCTTT.

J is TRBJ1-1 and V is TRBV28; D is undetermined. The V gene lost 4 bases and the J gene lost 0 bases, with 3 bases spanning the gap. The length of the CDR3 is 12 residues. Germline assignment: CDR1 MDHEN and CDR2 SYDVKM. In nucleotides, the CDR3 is TGTGCCAGCAGTTGGATGAACACTGAAGCTTTCTTT. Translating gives CASSWMNTEAFF.

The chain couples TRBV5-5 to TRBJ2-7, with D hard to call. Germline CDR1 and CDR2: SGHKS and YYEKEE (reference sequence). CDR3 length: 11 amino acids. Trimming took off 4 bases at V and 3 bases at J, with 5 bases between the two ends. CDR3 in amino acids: CASSQNYEQYF. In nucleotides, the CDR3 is TGTGCCAGCAGCCAAAACTACGAGCAGTACTTC.

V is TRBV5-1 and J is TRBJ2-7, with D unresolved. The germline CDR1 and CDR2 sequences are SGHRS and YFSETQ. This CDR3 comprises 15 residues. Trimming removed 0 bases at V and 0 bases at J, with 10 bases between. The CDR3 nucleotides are TGCGCCAGCAGCTTGGAGGTCAGGAGCTCCTACGAGCAGTACTTC. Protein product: CASSLEVRSSYEQYF.

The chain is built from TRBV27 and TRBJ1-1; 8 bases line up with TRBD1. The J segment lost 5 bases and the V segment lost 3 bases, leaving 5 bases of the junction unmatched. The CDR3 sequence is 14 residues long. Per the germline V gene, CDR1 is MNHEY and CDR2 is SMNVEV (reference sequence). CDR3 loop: CASSFDRGRTEAFF. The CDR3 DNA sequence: TGTGCCAGCAGTTTCGACAGGGGTAGAACTGAAGCTTTCTTT.

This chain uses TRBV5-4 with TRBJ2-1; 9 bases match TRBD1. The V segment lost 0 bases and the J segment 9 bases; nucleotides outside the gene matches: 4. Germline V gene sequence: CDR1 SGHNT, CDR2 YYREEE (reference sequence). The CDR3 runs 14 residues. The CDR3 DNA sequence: TGTGCCAGCAGCTTGGGGGACAGGGCTCGTGAGCAGTTCTTC. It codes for CASSLGDRAREQFF.

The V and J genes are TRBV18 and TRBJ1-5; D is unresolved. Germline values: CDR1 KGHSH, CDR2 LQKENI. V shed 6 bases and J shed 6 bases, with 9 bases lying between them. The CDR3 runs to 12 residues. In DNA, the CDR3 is TGTGCCAGCTCCCGCAGTGGTCAGCCCCAGCATTTT. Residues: CASSRSGQPQHF. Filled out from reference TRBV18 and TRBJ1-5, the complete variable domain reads NAGVMQNPRHLVRRRGQEARLRCSPMKGHSHVYWYRQLPEEGLKFMVYLQKENIIDESGMPKERFSAEFPKEGPSILRIQQVVRGDSAAYFCASSRSGQPQHFGDGTRLSIL.

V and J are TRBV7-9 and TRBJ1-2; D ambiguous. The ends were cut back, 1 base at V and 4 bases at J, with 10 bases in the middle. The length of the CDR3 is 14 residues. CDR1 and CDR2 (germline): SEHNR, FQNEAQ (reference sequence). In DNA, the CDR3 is TGTGCCAGCAGCTTAGAAGTCGGATCCTATGGCTACACCTTC. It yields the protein CASSLEVGSYGYTF.

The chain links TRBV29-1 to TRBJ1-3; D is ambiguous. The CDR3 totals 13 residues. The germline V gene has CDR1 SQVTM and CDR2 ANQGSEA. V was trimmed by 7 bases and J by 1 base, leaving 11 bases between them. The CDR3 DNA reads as TGCAGCGCCTTCGTGCAGTCTGGAAACACCATATATTTT. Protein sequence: CSAFVQSGNTIYF.

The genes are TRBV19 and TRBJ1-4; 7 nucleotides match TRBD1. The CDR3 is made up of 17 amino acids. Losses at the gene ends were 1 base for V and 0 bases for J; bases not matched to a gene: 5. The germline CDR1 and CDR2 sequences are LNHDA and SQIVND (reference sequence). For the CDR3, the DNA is TGTGCCAGTAGTATAGCGGACAGGTTTGCAACTAATGAAAAACTGTTTTTT. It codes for CASSIADRFATNEKLFF.

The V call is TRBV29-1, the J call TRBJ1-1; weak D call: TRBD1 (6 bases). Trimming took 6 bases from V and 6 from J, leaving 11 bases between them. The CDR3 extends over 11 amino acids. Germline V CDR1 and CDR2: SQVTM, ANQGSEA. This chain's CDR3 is CSVQGTSEAFF. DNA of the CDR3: TGCAGCGTCCAGGGGACCTCTGAAGCTTTCTTT.

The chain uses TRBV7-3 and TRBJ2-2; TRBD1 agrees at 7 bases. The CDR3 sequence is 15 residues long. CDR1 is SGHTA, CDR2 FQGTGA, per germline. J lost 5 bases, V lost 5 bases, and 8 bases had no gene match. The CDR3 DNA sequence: TGTGCCAGCAGCCCGGGACAGCCTCCTACCGGGGAGCTGTTTTTT. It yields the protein CASSPGQPPTGELFF.

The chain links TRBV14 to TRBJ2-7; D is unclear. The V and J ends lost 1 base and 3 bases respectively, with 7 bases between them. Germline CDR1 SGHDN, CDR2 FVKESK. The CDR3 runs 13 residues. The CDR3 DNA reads TGTGCCAGCAGCCAAGGTGGCAGCTACGAGCAGTACTTC. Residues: CASSQGGSYEQYF. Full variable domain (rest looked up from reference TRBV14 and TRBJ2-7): EAGVTQFPSHSVIEKGQTVTLRCDPISGHDNLYWYRRVMGKEIKFLLHFVKESKQDESGMPNNRFLAERTGGTYSTLKVQPAELEDSGVYFCASSQGGSYEQYFGPGTRLTVT.

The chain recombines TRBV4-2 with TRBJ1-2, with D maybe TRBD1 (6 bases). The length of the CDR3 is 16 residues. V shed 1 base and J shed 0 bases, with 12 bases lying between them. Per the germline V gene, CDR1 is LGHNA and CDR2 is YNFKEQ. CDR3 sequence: CASSQGGTLTNYGYTF. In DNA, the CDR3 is TGTGCCAGCAGCCAAGGTGGGACACTGACTAACTATGGCTACACCTTC.

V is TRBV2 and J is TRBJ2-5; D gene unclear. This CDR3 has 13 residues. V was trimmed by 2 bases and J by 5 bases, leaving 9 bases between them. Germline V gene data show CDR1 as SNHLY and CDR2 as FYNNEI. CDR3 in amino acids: CASSEPGGETQYF. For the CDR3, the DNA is TGTGCCAGCAGTGAACCGGGTGGCGAGACCCAGTACTTC.

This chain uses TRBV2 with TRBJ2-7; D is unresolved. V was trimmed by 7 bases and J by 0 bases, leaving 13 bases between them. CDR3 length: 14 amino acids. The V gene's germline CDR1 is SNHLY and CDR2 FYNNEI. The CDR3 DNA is TGTGCCAGCACCCCTTTGGGGTCCTCCTACGAGCAGTACTTC. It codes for CASTPLGSSYEQYF.